This T cell receptor beta chain was captured by sequencing in a study of beta chain features in type 1 diabetes. Overall study results and limits: Shorter TCRB CDR3s, moderately but significantly so, marked every one of the four CD4+ subsets in Type 1 diabetes patients.

The CDR3 sequence is 15 residues long. Trimming stripped 5 bases from V and 4 bases from J, with 17 bases between. Germline values: CDR1 SEHNR, CDR2 FQNEAQ (reference sequence). The whole isolated RNA underwent reverse transcription, so sequencing captured expressed TCRB transcripts. Generated by immunoSEQ multiplex PCR, the TCRdb table keeps only in-frame clones and is missing some. The sample records roughly 160,000 clones, approximately 7.8% being singletons. This clone showed up just a few times. Antigen unknown. Sequenced: central memory CD4+ T cells from blood. This clonotype was obtained from a middle-aged woman with type 1 diabetes. This chain links TRBV7-9 with TRBJ1-1; possibly TRBD1 for D (5 bases). The CDR3 coding sequence is TGTGCCAGCAGCCCACGCTCCGTAGGGGCCACTGAAGCTTTCTTT. It encodes CASSPRSVGATEAFF.